The 9 T cell receptor beta chains below come from one sample, sequenced in a study of cytomegalovirus exposure and HLA in healthy donors. The PCR employed 60 Vbeta primers together with 13 Jbeta primers. Sequencing used immunoSEQ multiplex PCR; TCRdb keeps in-frame clones, though not all of them. Of more than 85,000 clones in the sample, about 70% are singletons; the top ten hold roughly 3%. Sequencing used PBMCs. The receptors derive from a man under 40 in good health and CMV-seronegative.

This sequence joins TRBV19 and TRBJ2-3; the match to TRBD2 covers 12 bases. Germline trimming cut 3 bases from V and 2 bases from J; bases unmatched to any gene: 6. The CDR3 extends over 17 amino acids. Germline CDR1 is LNHDA and CDR2 is SQIVND (reference sequence). CDR3 in amino acids: CASSMIGLAGFTDTQYF. CDR3 DNA sequence: TGTGCCAGTAGTATGATCGGACTAGCGGGATTCACAGATACGCAGTATTTT.

The V and J genes are TRBV9 and TRBJ1-1; a possible D gene is TRBD1 (5 bases). From germline, CDR1 is SGDLS and CDR2 YYNGEE. V dropped 5 bases and J dropped 9 bases, with 17 bases sitting between them. The CDR3 runs to 13 residues. CDR3 loop: CASSESPGLQAFF. The CDR3 DNA is TGTGCCAGCAGTGAATCCCCGGGACTACAAGCTTTCTTT.

This clone was observed a single time. The chain joins TRBV7-9 to TRBJ1-2; D perhaps matches TRBD1 (6 bases). Germline CDR1 is SEHNR and CDR2 is FQNEAQ (reference sequence). The CDR3 totals 12 residues. V lost 5 bases to trimming and J lost 4 bases, with 8 bases between them. The CDR3 reads CASSQDSYGYTF. The CDR3, as DNA: TGTGCCAGCAGCCAGGACAGCTATGGCTACACCTTC.

This sequence joins TRBV9 and TRBJ2-1; D is uncertain. Trimming took 6 bases from V and 4 from J, leaving 11 bases between them. This CDR3 is 13 amino acids long. Germline CDR1 SGDLS, CDR2 YYNGEE. CDR3 sequence reads: CASNANSYNEQFF. In DNA, the CDR3 is TGTGCCAGCAACGCCAACTCATACAATGAGCAGTTCTTC.

Only a few counts were recorded for this clone. The J gene is TRBJ2-5, the V gene TRBV5-6, with a tentative D call TRBD1 (6 bases). The CDR3 length is 16 residues. CDR1 SGHDT and CDR2 YYEEEE come from the germline V gene. Trimming stripped 3 bases from V and 1 base from J, with 16 bases between. The DNA of the CDR3 is TGTGCCAGCAGCTCGTTGGCAGGGGTGCCCCAAGAGACCCAGTACTTC. This codes for CASSSLAGVPQETQYF.

There are a few counts of this clone. The V call is TRBV11-2, the J call TRBJ2-5, with TRBD1 as a possible D gene (6 bases). The V end was cut by 2 bases, the J end by 5 bases, with 9 bases between. The CDR3 is 13 amino acids. Per germline, CDR1 SGHAT and CDR2 FQNNGV. The DNA of the CDR3 is TGTGCCAGCAGCTTAAGCACAGGGGAGACCCAGTACTTC. Translated: CASSLSTGETQYF.

This chain links TRBV5-1 with TRBJ1-6; 7 nucleotides line up with TRBD1. The J segment lost 8 bases and the V segment lost 0 bases, leaving 8 bases of the junction unmatched. Germline CDR1 and CDR2: SGHRS and YFSETQ. The CDR3 length is 16 residues. CDR3 region: CASSLGQGVSHSPLHF. The CDR3 nucleotides are TGCGCCAGCAGCTTGGGACAGGGCGTTTCCCATTCACCCCTCCACTTT.

This clone was detected only once. As DNA, the CDR3 is TGTGCCAGCAGGTATAGCGAGTACTCCTACAATGAGCAGTTCTTC. Its translation is CASRYSEYSYNEQFF. V gene TRBV7-2 combines with J gene TRBJ2-1, with D possibly being TRBD2 (5 bases). Germline V gives CDR1 SGHTA, CDR2 FQGNSA. The CDR3 covers 15 residues. Trimming cost V 6 bases and J 0 bases, with 12 bases left between them.

CDR3 coding DNA: TGTGCCAGCAGCCCTAACAGGGCCTATGGCTACACCTTC. Protein sequence: CASSPNRAYGYTF. J is TRBJ1-2 and V is TRBV6-5; a weak D match, TRBD1 (6 bases). The V gene's germline CDR1 is MNHEY and CDR2 SVGAGI. The CDR3 loop spans 13 amino acids. Trimming left V 6 bases short and J 4 bases short, with 12 bases between.